The clone carrying this T cell receptor (beta chain) occurred a few times. The entry originates in a study of cytomegalovirus exposure and HLA in healthy donors. It was with 60 Vbeta and 13 Jbeta primers that the PCR ran. Sequenced by immunoSEQ multiplex PCR; TCRdb stores in-frame clones only, minus some. The table lists some 100,000 clones, about 81% of them singletons. Trimming took 5 bases from V and 4 from J; bases not matched to a gene: 9. There are 16 residues in the CDR3. Germline CDR1 and CDR2: LNHDA and SQIVND (reference sequence). The sequence came from a man in his forties or fifties in good health and CMV-seronegative. Input material: PBMCs. This chain joins TRBV19 and TRBJ1-5, with TRBD1 identical over 9 bases. In DNA form, the CDR3 reads TGTGCCAGTAGTGTATCCGGGACAGGGTGGAATCAGCCCCAGCATTTT. Translating gives CASSVSGTGWNQPQHF.